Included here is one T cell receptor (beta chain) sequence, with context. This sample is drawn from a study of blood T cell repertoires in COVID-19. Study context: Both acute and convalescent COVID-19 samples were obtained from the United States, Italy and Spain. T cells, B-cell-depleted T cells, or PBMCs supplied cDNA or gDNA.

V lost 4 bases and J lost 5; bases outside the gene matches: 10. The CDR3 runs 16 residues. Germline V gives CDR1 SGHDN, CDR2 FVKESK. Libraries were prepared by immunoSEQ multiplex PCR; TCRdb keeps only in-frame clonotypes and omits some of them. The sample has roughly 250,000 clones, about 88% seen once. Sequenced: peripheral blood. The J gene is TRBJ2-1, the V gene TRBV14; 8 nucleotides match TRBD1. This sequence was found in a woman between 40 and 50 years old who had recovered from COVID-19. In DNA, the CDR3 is TGTGCCAGCAGCCGACCAAGGACAGGGTCGGACAATGAGCAGTTCTTC. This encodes CASSRPRTGSDNEQFF.